The 7 T cell receptor beta chains below all came from one sample that was sequenced in a study of Ad26.COV2.S vaccination and SARS-CoV-2 variants. Repertoires were generated with immunoSEQ multiplex PCR, while TCRdb's copy carries only in-frame clones and drops some. The repertoire includes some 290,000 clones, about 86% of them detected once, and roughly 1.9% sits in the top ten. Indicated treatment: some 19 received Ad26.COV2.S at low or high dose, single or two shots; several received placebo; per-sample allocation not given. Day 63 after the first vaccine or placebo injection was the time point for sampling. The specimen comprised peripheral blood, sampled in a trial of Ad26.COV2.S vaccine versus placebo. The receptors shown here come from a person between 18 and 65 years old who received the Ad26.COV2.S COVID-19 vaccine or a placebo.

The V call is TRBV29-1, the J call TRBJ2-3; TRBD2 aligns across 8 bases. V lost 3 bases, J lost 4 bases, and 15 bases stayed unmatched. Germline assignment: CDR1 SQVTM and CDR2 ANQGSEA. CDR3 length equals 17 residues. CDR3 sequence reads: CSVERLAGKKGADTQYF. CDR3 nucleotides: TGCAGCGTTGAGAGGTTAGCGGGGAAAAAAGGTGCAGATACGCAGTATTTT.

The V gene is TRBV5-1, the J gene TRBJ1-5; TRBD1 agrees at 9 bases. The CDR3 spans 14 residues. The germline gives CDR1 SGHRS, CDR2 YFSETQ. Trimming at V came to 4 bases and at J to 6 bases, leaving 5 bases not matched to a gene. CDR3 loop: CASSKRQGGQPQHF. Written as DNA, the CDR3 is TGCGCCAGCAGCAAGAGACAGGGGGGTCAGCCCCAGCATTTT.

This clone showed up just once. The same CDR3 can be traced to other DNA sequences in this sample. The CDR3 here is CAISGGGGTEAFF. The CDR3 DNA reads TGTGCCATCAGTGGAGGGGGAGGTACTGAAGCTTTCTTT. V usage is TRBV10-3 and J usage is TRBJ1-1; perhaps TRBD1 as D (6 bases). The V end lost 4 bases, the J end lost 5 bases, and 11 bases lay between the germline ends. The V gene's germline CDR1 is ENHRY and CDR2 SYGVKD. The CDR3 extends over 13 amino acids.

The chain joins TRBV9 to TRBJ2-5; D may be TRBD1 (5 bases). The CDR3 has 12 amino acids. Trimming removed 6 bases at V and 1 base at J, with 7 bases between. Per the germline V gene, CDR1 is SGDLS and CDR2 is YYNGEE. CDR3 sequence (DNA): TGTGCCAGCAACACAGGCCAAGAGACCCAGTACTTC. Translated: CASNTGQETQYF.

The chain links TRBV7-2 to TRBJ1-1; 7 bases match TRBD1. The trim removed 5 bases at V and 7 bases at J, leaving 7 bases unmatched. From germline, CDR1 is SGHTA and CDR2 FQGNSA. The CDR3 consists of 13 residues. CDR3 nucleotide sequence: TGTGCCAGCAGCAGGGGGACAGAGTTTGAAGCTTTCTTT. Protein sequence: CASSRGTEFEAFF.

CDR3 residues: CASSLAWQDEQYF. The CDR3 region has the DNA TGCGCCAGCAGCTTGGCCTGGCAGGACGAGCAGTACTTC. This chain joins TRBV5-1 and TRBJ2-7, with D unclear. The CDR3 loop spans 13 amino acids. Germline CDR1 is SGHRS and CDR2 is YFSETQ. Deletions cut 0 bases from V and 5 bases from J, with 9 bases between. Complete variable domain (other parts from reference TRBV5-1 and TRBJ2-7): KAGVTQTPRYLIKTRGQQVTLSCSPISGHRSVSWYQQTPGQGLQFLFEYFSETQRNKGNFPGRFSGRQFSNSRSEMNVSTLELGDSALYLCASSLAWQDEQYFGPGTRLTVT.

This clone has only a few counts. This chain connects TRBV6-1 to TRBJ1-5; D is ambiguous. The CDR3 totals 14 residues. Trimming took off 1 base at V and 1 base at J, with 5 bases between the two ends. Germline CDR1 reads MNHNS; CDR2 reads SASEGT. CDR3 sequence: CASSEERSNQPQHF. CDR3 in DNA: TGTGCCAGCAGTGAAGAAAGGAGCAATCAGCCCCAGCATTTT.